Presented here are 28 T cell receptor beta chains from one specimen sequenced in a study of T cell repertoires and Cas9 in healthy adults. Profiled with immunoSEQ multiplex PCR; TCRdb holds only in-frame clones, not every one. The sample lists approximately 21,000 clones; under 95% were seen once. Material for sequencing was CD4+ effector T cells (CD127+, CD25-, CD137-, CD154-) from PBMCs; culture status not recorded. The source is a human donor in good health.

The J gene is TRBJ2-3, the V gene TRBV6-1; D is uncertain. V was cut by 1 base and J by 7 bases, with 6 bases left in between. Per germline, CDR1 MNHNS and CDR2 SASEGT. This CDR3 contains 12 residues. CDR3 coding DNA: TGTGCCAGCAGTGAAGTTGACAATACGCAGTATTTT. This encodes CASSEVDNTQYF.

The chain employs TRBV7-8 and TRBJ1-2, with 9 bases lining up with TRBD1. Trimming took 5 bases from V and 8 from J; bases not matched to a gene: 6. The CDR3 extends over 13 amino acids. From germline, CDR1 is SGHVS and CDR2 FQNEAQ. This CDR3 is CASSRGQGNGYTF. The CDR3 DNA reads TGTGCCAGCAGCCGGGGACAGGGCAACGGCTACACCTTC.

The chain carries TRBV6-1 and TRBJ1-1; 8 nucleotides match TRBD1. CDR1 MNHNS and CDR2 SASEGT come from the germline V gene. The V gene end was trimmed by 4 bases and the J gene end by 0 bases; junction bases not matched to a gene: 10. The CDR3 sequence is 17 residues long. The CDR3: CASSVGRGRGVNTEAFF. CDR3 nucleotide sequence: TGTGCCAGCAGTGTCGGCAGGGGGCGTGGGGTGAACACTGAAGCTTTCTTT.

This clone was seen just once. This chain links TRBV10-1 with TRBJ2-5; D is perhaps TRBD1 (6 bases). The CDR3 totals 15 residues. The germline V gene encodes CDR1 WNHNN and CDR2 SYGVQD (reference sequence). V was cut by 5 bases and J by 4 bases, with 17 bases left in between. The CDR3 DNA sequence: TGCGCCAGCAGTTCGAGCAACAGGGCGGCAGAGACCCAGTACTTC. Protein: CASSSSNRAAETQYF.

This sequence joins TRBV19 and TRBJ1-1; D is perhaps TRBD1 (5 bases). With 2 bases removed from V and 2 bases from J, the gap between germline ends came to 24 bases. CDR1 and CDR2 (germline): LNHDA, SQIVND (reference sequence). The length of the CDR3 is 19 residues. The CDR3 DNA is TGTGCCAGTAGTATATCGGAAGCGGGACGCTCGAGTAGAAACACTGAAGCTTTCTTT. Protein product: CASSISEAGRSSRNTEAFF. Combining the CDR3 with reference TRBV19 and TRBJ1-1 gives the whole variable domain DGGITQSPKYLFRKEGQNVTLSCEQNLNHDAMYWYRQDPGQGLRLIYYSQIVNDFQKGDIAEGYSVSREKKESFPLTVTSAQKNPTAFYLCASSISEAGRSSRNTEAFFGQGTRLTVV.

This clone was seen only a few times. The chain is built from TRBV5-5 and TRBJ2-7; D is unclear. The CDR3 loop spans 17 amino acids. Trimming stripped 0 bases from V and 0 bases from J, with 16 bases between. Germline V CDR1 and CDR2: SGHKS, YYEKEE (reference sequence). As DNA, the CDR3 is TGTGCCAGCAGCTTGGTATTCGGATTAGGCGGCTCCTACGAGCAGTACTTC. Encoded protein: CASSLVFGLGGSYEQYF. Together with reference TRBV5-5 and TRBJ2-7, the CDR3 gives the full variable domain: DAGVTQSPTHLIKTRGQQVTLRCSPISGHKSVSWYQQVLGQGPQFIFQYYEKEERGRGNFPDRFSARQFPNYSSELNVNALLLGDSALYLCASSLVFGLGGSYEQYFGPGTRLTVT.

This chain joins TRBV7-6 and TRBJ1-4; 10 nucleotides line up with TRBD1. The V gene's germline CDR1 is SGHVS and CDR2 FNYEAQ. V was clipped by 0 bases and J by 8 bases; unmatched bases: 9. This CDR3 comprises 17 residues. The CDR3 nucleotides are TGTGCCAGCAGCTTAGCGCTGACAGGGGGCATGTCGGAAAAACTGTTTTTT. Amino acid sequence: CASSLALTGGMSEKLFF.

J is TRBJ2-7 and V is TRBV6-5; D is uncertain. Looked up from germline, CDR1 is MNHEY and CDR2 is SVGAGI. With 2 bases removed from V and 7 bases from J, the gap between germline ends came to 12 bases. The CDR3 contains 13 residues. The chain's CDR3 is CASSYGDHGEQYF. The CDR3 bases are TGTGCCAGCAGTTACGGAGATCACGGGGAGCAGTACTTC.

The chain is built from TRBV29-1 and TRBJ2-5; 7 nucleotides line up with TRBD2. Per germline, CDR1 SQVTM and CDR2 ANQGSEA. This CDR3 is built from 14 residues. V trimming: 8 bases; J trimming: 2 bases; junction bases outside the gene matches: 11. Written as DNA, the CDR3 is TGCAGCATACTAGAGCGGGAAGAGCAAGAGACCCAGTACTTC. Its protein is CSILEREEQETQYF. The variable domain in full, with the rest retrieved from reference TRBV29-1 and TRBJ2-5, is SAVISQKPSRDICQRGTSLTIQCQVDSQVTMMFWYRQQPGQSLTLIATANQGSEATYESGFVIDKFPISRPNLTFSTLTVSNMSPEDSSIYLCSILEREEQETQYFGPGTRLLVL.

The rearrangement joins TRBV7-2 to TRBJ2-3; D unresolved. CDR1 is SGHTA and CDR2 is FQGNSA in the germline V gene. With 5 bases removed from V and 2 bases from J, the gap between germline ends came to 14 bases. The CDR3 extends over 15 amino acids. Here the CDR3 reads CASSLQTTPTDTQYF. The DNA for the CDR3 is TGTGCCAGCAGCCTACAAACAACTCCCACAGATACGCAGTATTTT.

This rearrangement joins TRBV11-3 to TRBJ1-1; D call uncertain. There are 13 residues in the CDR3. Germline loops: CDR1 SGHNT, CDR2 YENEEA. V lost 5 bases and J lost 1, with 8 bases in between. The CDR3 coding sequence is TGTGCCAGCAGCCCCTTCGGGAACACTGAAGCTTTCTTT. Encoded protein: CASSPFGNTEAFF.

The chain employs TRBV10-3 and TRBJ1-1; 7 nucleotides line up with TRBD1. CDR1 is ENHRY and CDR2 is SYGVKD in the germline V gene. The length of the CDR3 is 13 residues. V lost 7 bases to trimming and J lost 2 bases; unmatched junction nucleotides: 4. CDR3 in DNA: TGTGCCATCACTAGACAGGGCAACACTGAAGCTTTCTTT. Translation: CAITRQGNTEAFF.

J is TRBJ2-7 and V is TRBV29-1, with 8 bases matching TRBD1. V dropped 7 bases and J dropped 4; count of bases not matched to a gene: 9. This CDR3 has 13 residues. CDR1 is SQVTM, CDR2 ANQGSEA, per germline. Here the CDR3 reads CSGGSGTGYEQYF. The DNA of the CDR3 is TGCAGCGGGGGTTCTGGGACAGGTTACGAGCAGTACTTC.

The chain is built from TRBV6-1 and TRBJ2-7; D gene unclear. The ends were cut back, 8 bases at V and 6 bases at J, with 17 bases in the middle. CDR1 is MNHNS, CDR2 SASEGT, per germline. The CDR3 loop spans 13 amino acids. The CDR3 nucleotides read TGTGCCAGCGCCCGAACTCACCTTCTCGAGCAGTACTTC. It encodes CASARTHLLEQYF.

This clone has a single count. The chain combines TRBV5-1 with TRBJ1-2, with 8 bases identical to TRBD1. Looked up from germline, CDR1 is SGHRS and CDR2 is YFSETQ. V lost 3 bases and J lost 3; bases outside the gene matches: 7. The CDR3 spans 15 residues. As DNA, the CDR3 is TGCGCCAGCAGCTCTCGGACAGGGAGCGACTATGGCTACACCTTC. Protein: CASSSRTGSDYGYTF.

The chain is built from TRBV4-1 and TRBJ1-5; 7 bases match TRBD1. Looked up from germline, CDR1 is MGHRA and CDR2 is YSYEKL. CDR3 length equals 15 residues. Unmatched junction bases numbered 5, after V lost 4 bases and J lost 2 bases. CDR3: CASSPDRAGNQPQHF. As DNA, the CDR3 is TGCGCCAGCAGCCCCGACAGGGCCGGCAATCAGCCCCAGCATTTT.

The chain is built from TRBV6-6 and TRBJ2-7; 14 positions agree with TRBD2. The V gene end was trimmed by 6 bases and the J gene end by 2 bases; junction bases not matched to a gene: 3. The CDR3 covers 15 residues. CDR1 is MNHNY, CDR2 SVGAGI, per germline (reference sequence). CDR3 in DNA: TGTGCCAGCAGGAGGACTAGCGGGGGGACCTACGAGCAGTACTTC. This gives the protein CASRRTSGGTYEQYF.

The CDR3 nucleotides read TGTGCCAGCAGTGATTGGGGTGGGACGGGGGCCTACGAGCAGTACTTC. It codes for CASSDWGGTGAYEQYF. The J gene is TRBJ2-5, the V gene TRBV2, with a possible D match to TRBD2 (6 bases). The J call is in doubt because the DNA end fits TRBJ2-7 better. The CDR3 sequence is 16 residues long. The germline V gene has CDR1 SNHLY and CDR2 FYNNEI.

The chain has TRBV7-9 and TRBJ1-4, with D maybe TRBD1 (5 bases). Trimming pared 3 bases from V and 6 bases from J, leaving 20 bases between. The CDR3 is 17 residues long. The germline V gene encodes CDR1 SEHNR and CDR2 FQNEAQ (reference sequence). The CDR3 region is CASSLGTGVRRDEKLFF. CDR3 DNA sequence: TGTGCCAGCAGCTTGGGGACTGGTGTGCGCCGAGATGAAAAACTGTTTTTT.

V is TRBV28 and J is TRBJ2-7, with 8 bases aligning to TRBD2. This CDR3 spans 18 amino acids. Losses at the gene ends were 1 base for V and 4 bases for J; bases not matched to a gene: 15. The germline V gene encodes CDR1 MDHEN and CDR2 SYDVKM. The CDR3 protein is CASSLSMRGTRTIYEQYF. In nucleotides, the CDR3 is TGTGCCAGCAGTTTATCAATGCGGGGGACTAGGACGATTTACGAGCAGTACTTC.

The chain has TRBV29-1 and TRBJ2-7; D gene unclear. Germline CDR1 and CDR2: SQVTM and ANQGSEA. The CDR3 length is 11 residues. Trimming cost V 5 bases and J 6 bases, with 11 bases left between them. The CDR3 DNA reads as TGCAGCGTTTACACAGTCGGCGAGCAGTACTTC. This sequence encodes CSVYTVGEQYF.

This clone has just a few counts. The genes are TRBV6-1 and TRBJ2-7; the D gene is possibly TRBD1 (5 bases). Trimming took 6 bases from V and 7 from J, leaving 19 bases between them. This CDR3 spans 14 amino acids. Germline CDR1 MNHNS, CDR2 SASEGT. In DNA, the CDR3 is TGTGCCAGCAGCCAGGGTATCGGCCCGTATGAGCAGTACTTC. Its protein product is CASSQGIGPYEQYF.

This chain links TRBV18 with TRBJ2-3; tentative D call: TRBD2 (6 bases). The CDR3 is made up of 14 amino acids. Trimming cost V 6 bases and J 3 bases, with 13 bases left between them. CDR1 and CDR2 (germline): KGHSH, LQKENI. The CDR3 loop reads CASSPPGVTDTQYF. The CDR3, as DNA: TGTGCCAGCTCCCCCCCGGGGGTAACAGATACGCAGTATTTT.

The chain is built from TRBV12-5 and TRBJ2-1, with 10 bases lining up with TRBD2. Germline trimming cut 4 bases from V and 2 bases from J; bases unmatched to any gene: 17. CDR3 length: 20 residues. Germline values: CDR1 LGHNT, CDR2 FRNRAP. The CDR3 is CASGSLGLTSGVSTYNEQFF. The CDR3 DNA reads as TGTGCTAGTGGTTCCCTAGGCCTTACTAGCGGGGTCTCAACCTACAATGAGCAGTTCTTC.

The V call is TRBV18, the J call TRBJ1-5, with TRBD1 matching 8 bases. Germline V lookup: CDR1 KGHSH, CDR2 LQKENI. With V trimmed by 3 bases and J by 6 bases, 4 bases remained unmatched. This CDR3 has 14 amino acids. CDR3 DNA: TGTGCCAGCTCACCCCAGGGGGCGGGTCAGCCCCAGCATTTT. Residues: CASSPQGAGQPQHF.

The rearrangement uses TRBV6-5 and TRBJ1-2, with D possibly matching TRBD1 (6 bases). The CDR3 has 14 residues. Trimming took off 7 bases at V and 0 bases at J, with 12 bases between the two ends. Germline V lookup: CDR1 MNHEY, CDR2 SVGAGI. The CDR3 reads CASNPQGANYGYTF. CDR3 DNA sequence: TGTGCCAGCAACCCACAGGGAGCTAACTATGGCTACACCTTC.

The chain is built from TRBV7-2 and TRBJ1-3; D ambiguous. Germline-derived CDR1 and CDR2 are SGHTA and FQGNSA. V shed 2 bases and J shed 0 bases, with 14 bases lying between them. This CDR3 is built from 17 residues. In DNA, the CDR3 is TGTGCCAGCAGCTTATTTCGGGGAACTTACTCTGGAAACACCATATATTTT. Translated: CASSLFRGTYSGNTIYF. Looking up the rest from reference TRBV7-2 and TRBJ1-3 gives the full variable domain: GAGVSQSPSNKVTEKGKDVELRCDPISGHTALYWYRQSLGQGLEFLIYFQGNSAPDKSGLPSDRFSAERTGGSVSTLTIQRTQQEDSAVYLCASSLFRGTYSGNTIYFGEGSWLTVV.

The V and J genes are TRBV27 and TRBJ2-6; D is uncertain. The CDR3 sequence is 14 residues long. Germline-derived CDR1 and CDR2 are MNHEY and SMNVEV (reference sequence). V was trimmed by 1 base and J by 4 bases, leaving 5 bases between them. The CDR3 protein is CASSLFAGANVLTF. In DNA, the CDR3 is TGTGCCAGCAGTTTATTCGCGGGGGCCAACGTCCTGACTTTC.